One sample yielded the 20 T cell receptor beta chains listed below, sequenced in a study of response to subunit inactivated influenza vaccine. TCRdb reprocessed the RT-PCR reads with MiXCR, giving one entry per CDR3 protein. The table has hundreds of thousands of distinct CDR3 sequences, approximately 12% seen once; the top ten hold about 12%. The source material was PBMCs from blood, sampled roughly 45 days after vaccination. Receptor source: a man aged 45-65 years who received an inactivated influenza vaccine.

This clonotype was detected only a few times. This sequence joins TRBV11-2 and TRBJ2-1; no definite D call. The CDR3 is 17 amino acids. V lost 1 base and J 0 bases, leaving 13 bases between the germline ends. Germline CDR1 and CDR2: SGHAT and FQNNGV. In DNA form, the CDR3 reads TGTGCCAGCAGCTTAGCTCTTAGATTAAGCTCCTACAATGAGCAGTTCTTC. Translated, it gives CASSLALRLSSYNEQFF. Looking up the rest from reference TRBV11-2 and TRBJ2-1 gives the full variable domain: EAGVAQSPRYKIIEKRQSVAFWCNPISGHATLYWYQQILGQGPKLLIQFQNNGVVDDSQLPKDRFSAERLKGVDSTLKIQPAKLEDSAVYLCASSLALRLSSYNEQFFGPGTRLTVL.

This clonotype has only a few counts. This chain uses TRBV7-2 with TRBJ1-1; no clear D. The CDR3 is made up of 12 amino acids. Deletions cut 1 base from V and 6 bases from J, with 6 bases between. The germline V gene encodes CDR1 SGHTA and CDR2 FQGNSA. This chain's CDR3 is CASSLDWAEAFF. The DNA for the CDR3 is TGTGCCAGCAGCTTAGATTGGGCTGAAGCTTTCTTT.

A few counts support this clonotype. The rearrangement links TRBV20-1 to TRBJ2-7; D not resolved. The V and J ends lost 2 bases and 4 bases respectively, with 12 bases between them. The CDR3 spans 13 residues. CDR1 DFQATT and CDR2 SNEGSKA come from the germline V gene (reference sequence). As DNA, the CDR3 is TGCAGTGCTAGAAGGGTAGGGATATACGAGCAGTACTTC. Its protein is CSARRVGIYEQYF.

This clonotype was picked up a small number of times. The chain carries TRBV6-5 and TRBJ1-5; tentatively, D is TRBD1 (6 bases). Looked up from germline, CDR1 is MNHEY and CDR2 is SVGAGI. The V end was cut by 3 bases, the J end by 4 bases, with 10 bases between. The CDR3 is made up of 14 amino acids. Written as DNA, the CDR3 is TGTGCCAGCAGTTATGGGACATTGAATCAGCCCCAGCATTTT. Its protein product is CASSYGTLNQPQHF.

This chain joins TRBV3-1 and TRBJ2-2, with 12 positions matching TRBD2. The CDR3 runs to 15 residues. Per the germline V gene, CDR1 is LGHDT and CDR2 is YNNKEL (reference sequence). V shed 6 bases, J shed 5 bases, and the junction held 4 bases outside the gene matches. The CDR3: CASRLTSGGTGELFF. The CDR3 DNA reads TGTGCCAGCAGGCTGACTAGCGGGGGTACCGGGGAGCTGTTTTTT.

The chain has TRBV12-3 or TRBV12-4 and TRBJ2-2; D ambiguous. The CDR3 length is 16 residues. V lost 6 bases to trimming and J lost 1 base, with 15 bases between them. DNA of the CDR3: TGTGCCAGCAGACGGATGGAGACTTGGAACACCGGGGAGCTGTTTTTT. It is translated as CASRRMETWNTGELFF.

This clonotype was counted only a few times. This chain links TRBV28 with TRBJ2-5; 9 bases are a match to TRBD1. CDR3 length equals 15 residues. The V segment lost 2 bases and the J segment 2 bases; nucleotides outside the gene matches: 3. From germline, CDR1 is MDHEN and CDR2 SYDVKM. The CDR3 sequence is CASSLNRGQQETQYF. CDR3 bases: TGTGCCAGCAGTTTAAACAGGGGGCAGCAAGAGACCCAGTACTTC.

CDR3 sequence: CASSPGFEQNEQFF. The CDR3 DNA is TGTGCCAGCAGCCCAGGTTTTGAACAGAATGAGCAGTTCTTC. The V gene is TRBV7-9, the J gene TRBJ2-1; D is ambiguous. V was pared by 5 bases and J by 7 bases, with 15 bases between. Per germline, CDR1 SEHNR and CDR2 FQNEAQ (reference sequence). The CDR3 has 14 residues.

Only a few counts were recorded for this clonotype. The chain carries TRBV28 and TRBJ2-3; TRBD2 aligns across 9 bases. The germline V gene has CDR1 MDHEN and CDR2 SYDVKM. The CDR3 runs to 16 residues. Trimming removed 7 bases from V and 2 bases from J; junction bases left unmatched: 10. CDR3 loop: CASMGRLADFTDTQYF. In nucleotides, the CDR3 is TGTGCCAGCATGGGACGACTAGCGGACTTCACAGATACGCAGTATTTT.

The chain recombines TRBV29-1 with TRBJ2-6; perhaps D is TRBD1 or TRBD2 (6 bases each). Germline assignment: CDR1 SQVTM and CDR2 ANQGSEA. This CDR3 is 17 amino acids long. The V and J ends lost 7 bases and 0 bases respectively, with 19 bases between them. Written as DNA, the CDR3 is TGCAGCGGGAGGGGACAAAGGGGACCCTCTGGGGCCAACGTCCTGACTTTC. Residues: CSGRGQRGPSGANVLTF.

This clonotype was counted between two and nine times. The chain recombines TRBV19 with TRBJ2-1; 8 bases are shared with TRBD2. The trim removed 1 base at V and 9 bases at J, leaving 2 bases unmatched. The germline gives CDR1 LNHDA, CDR2 SQIVND (reference sequence). The CDR3 runs to 13 residues. CDR3 residues: CASSIVAGGEQFF. The CDR3, as DNA: TGTGCCAGTAGTATAGTGGCGGGGGGTGAGCAGTTCTTC.

In this sample, this clonotype turned up many times. The chain links TRBV10-3 to TRBJ2-1; 7 positions agree with TRBD2. V was clipped by 0 bases and J by 3 bases; unmatched bases: 2. This CDR3 comprises 15 residues. The germline CDR1 and CDR2 sequences are ENHRY and SYGVKD. CDR3 residues: CAISESGGFYNEQFF. The CDR3 DNA reads TGTGCCATCAGTGAGTCCGGGGGGTTCTACAATGAGCAGTTCTTC.

The rearrangement uses TRBV18 and TRBJ2-5; 10 bases are shared with TRBD2. Germline values: CDR1 KGHSH, CDR2 LQKENI. The trim removed 3 bases at V and 2 bases at J, leaving 3 bases unmatched. CDR3 length: 15 amino acids. The CDR3 sequence: CASSPGLALQETQYF. The CDR3 coding sequence is TGTGCCAGCTCACCGGGACTAGCGTTACAAGAGACCCAGTACTTC.

At least ten counts were recorded for this clonotype. The V and J genes are TRBV20-1 and TRBJ2-5, with no clear D. There are 12 residues in the CDR3. V lost 2 bases to trimming and J lost 2 bases, with 6 bases between them. Germline lookup yields CDR1 DFQATT and CDR2 SNEGSKA (reference sequence). The CDR3 DNA follows: TGCAGTGCTAGAAAAGGTCAAGAGACCCAGTACTTC. The encoded protein is CSARKGQETQYF.

The rearrangement links TRBV20-1 to TRBJ1-2, with 8 bases matching TRBD1. CDR3 length: 13 amino acids. Trimming took 3 bases from V and 7 from J; bases not matched to a gene: 7. Germline V gene lookup returns CDR1 DFQATT and CDR2 SNEGSKA (reference sequence). Written as DNA, the CDR3 is TGCAGTGCTAGCGACCAGGGGGCGTTTGGCTACACCTTC. It is translated as CSASDQGAFGYTF.

The V call is TRBV27, the J call TRBJ2-5; possibly TRBD2 for D (6 bases). This CDR3 is built from 16 residues. Germline-derived CDR1 and CDR2 are MNHEY and SMNVEV (reference sequence). With 5 bases removed from V and 5 bases from J, the gap between germline ends came to 21 bases. The CDR3 bases are TGTGCCAGCAGTCTAATGGGGGGATCCAGGTTGGAGACCCAGTACTTC. Protein sequence: CASSLMGGSRLETQYF.

The chain links TRBV29-1 to TRBJ2-7, with D possibly TRBD2 on 7 matching bases. CDR1 SQVTM and CDR2 ANQGSEA come from the germline V gene. Between the trimmed V and J ends, which lost 3 bases and 6 bases, there was a span of 12 bases. The CDR3 is 12 amino acids. CDR3 protein: CSVDGGGLEQYF. The DNA for the CDR3 is TGCAGCGTTGATGGGGGGGGCCTCGAGCAGTACTTC.

This clonotype has only a few counts. V and J are TRBV6-1 and TRBJ2-3; D remains unclear. This CDR3 has 12 amino acids. Trimming pared 6 bases from V and 6 bases from J, leaving 10 bases between. In germline, CDR1 is MNHNS, CDR2 SASEGT. Here the CDR3 DNA reads TGTGCCAGCAGGCCGCCGGACGATACGCAGTATTTT. This sequence encodes CASRPPDDTQYF.

This clonotype came up many times. This chain connects TRBV10-3 to TRBJ2-1; a possible D gene is TRBD1 (5 bases). Germline CDR1 is ENHRY and CDR2 is SYGVKD. V was pared by 3 bases and J by 3 bases, with 15 bases between. CDR3 length: 16 amino acids. The CDR3 loop reads CAISDRGGRNYNEQFF. As DNA, the CDR3 is TGTGCCATCAGTGATAGGGGTGGACGTAACTACAATGAGCAGTTCTTC.

This clonotype came up a few times. The chain employs TRBV9 and TRBJ1-6; no definite D call. V lost 0 bases to trimming and J lost 9 bases, with 7 bases between them. There are 13 residues in the CDR3. Germline-derived CDR1 and CDR2 are SGDLS and YYNGEE. As DNA, the CDR3 is TGTGCCAGCAGCGTAGGTGAGGTTTCACCCCTCCACTTT. Its translation: CASSVGEVSPLHF.